The rows below give T cell receptor beta chains drawn from one sample of a study of graft-versus-host responses after intestinal transplantation. No antigens are known for them. Using immunoSEQ multiplex PCR, the repertoire was profiled, and TCRdb retains in-frame clones only, with some absent. The sample contains around 100,000 clones, approximately 92% of which appear only once. The source material was unstimulated CD4+ T cells sorted from spleen or lymph node cells, sampled before transplant. The origin of the receptors is a human donor who was the organ donor for an intestinal transplant. Each CDR3 is given without its conserved first and last residue. The order of the fields is J gene, CDR3 length, D gene, V gene, CDR3 protein. D genes are given only for firm matches.

TRBJ1-6	14	NA	TRBV27	ASSEHRDRYNSPLH
TRBJ1-2	13	NA	TRBV6-5	ASTTGQGKRYGYT
TRBJ2-7	13	TRBD2	TRBV18	ASSPYRAGDYEQY
TRBJ2-5	13	TRBD2	TRBV4-3	ASATVASGKETQY
TRBJ1-4	11	NA	TRBV6-5	ASSEVGNEKLF
TRBJ2-2	15	NA	TRBV9	ASSVDPRGLGTGELF
TRBJ2-1	13	TRBD2	TRBV28	ASSLLSGLHNEQF
TRBJ2-7	13	TRBD2	TRBV5-1	ASSPLAGPSYEQY
TRBJ2-5	13	NA	TRBV27	ASSLGPRYQETQY
TRBJ2-3	13	TRBD2	TRBV10-3	AISEKLAGTDTQY
TRBJ2-1	11	NA	TRBV2	ASRVVAYNEQF
TRBJ1-4	11	TRBD1	TRBV19	ASSMGQGEKLF
TRBJ2-3	14	TRBD2	TRBV4-2	ASSQEGLARTDTQY
TRBJ1-2	12	TRBD1	TRBV28	ASSFGTGGDGYT
TRBJ1-5	14	TRBD1	TRBV2	ASSEALNRGGQPQH
TRBJ2-3	14	TRBD2	TRBV5-1	ASSLLWAGAVDTQY
TRBJ2-3	16	TRBD2	TRBV9	ASSVGSGLAGFPGTQY
TRBJ1-3	13	NA	TRBV6-1	ASSGGWGQRNTIY
TRBJ2-6	17	NA	TRBV23-1	ASRPTDSEPLSGANVLT
TRBJ2-7	12	NA	TRBV19	ASSIPSRTYEQY
TRBJ2-5	9	NA	TRBV6-6	ASRAGETQY
TRBJ1-1	10	TRBD1	TRBV7-2	ASSRDRFEAF
TRBJ2-3	12	TRBD2	TRBV5-1	ASSFAGGTDTQY
TRBJ1-1	12	NA	TRBV6-5	ASSDEGGNTEAF
TRBJ1-1	11	NA	TRBV19	ASTTTRGSEAF
TRBJ1-4	11	NA	TRBV9	ASSGPGNEKLF
TRBJ2-2	12	NA	TRBV9	ASSGAVVTGELF
TRBJ2-4	14	NA	TRBV5-1	ASSLVWGGRSSIQY
TRBJ2-3	11	NA	TRBV9	ASSARVTDTQY
TRBJ2-7	12	NA	TRBV4-1	ASSLSGRFYEQY
TRBJ1-5	11	NA	TRBV29-1	SVLAQEGQPQH